This T cell receptor (beta chain) was recorded in a study of T cell responses to AZD1222 COVID-19 vaccine. V was clipped by 2 bases and J by 6 bases, with 8 bases between them. Germline V gene lookup returns CDR1 SEHNR and CDR2 FQNEAQ (reference sequence). There are 14 residues in the CDR3. General study results and limits: Spike-specific TCR breadth and depth both grew after two AZD1222 doses. At 160-218 and 743-854, vaccine-associated CD4 TCRs were dominant, and they spanned spike.

TCRdb's table, derived via immunoSEQ multiplex PCR, lists solely in-frame clones and lacks some. This repertoire shows about 200,000 clones, just over 90% found once; its top ten account for more than 0.8%. As for this clone: Antigen unknown.

This material consisted of peripheral blood, taken on day 0 of MenACWY control vaccination. This rearrangement joins TRBV7-9 to TRBJ1-6, with D perhaps matching TRBD1 (5 bases). This clonotype was sampled from an adult in good health. Here the CDR3 reads CASSLTGANSPLHF. The CDR3 coding sequence is TGTGCCAGCAGCTTAACTGGGGCTAATTCACCCCTCCACTTT. Combining the CDR3 with reference TRBV7-9 and TRBJ1-6 gives the whole variable domain DTGVSQNPRHKITKRGQNVTFRCDPISEHNRLYWYRQTLGQGPEFLTYFQNEAQLEKSRLLSDRFSAERPKGSFSTLEIQRTEQGDSAMYLCASSLTGANSPLHFGNGTRLTVT.